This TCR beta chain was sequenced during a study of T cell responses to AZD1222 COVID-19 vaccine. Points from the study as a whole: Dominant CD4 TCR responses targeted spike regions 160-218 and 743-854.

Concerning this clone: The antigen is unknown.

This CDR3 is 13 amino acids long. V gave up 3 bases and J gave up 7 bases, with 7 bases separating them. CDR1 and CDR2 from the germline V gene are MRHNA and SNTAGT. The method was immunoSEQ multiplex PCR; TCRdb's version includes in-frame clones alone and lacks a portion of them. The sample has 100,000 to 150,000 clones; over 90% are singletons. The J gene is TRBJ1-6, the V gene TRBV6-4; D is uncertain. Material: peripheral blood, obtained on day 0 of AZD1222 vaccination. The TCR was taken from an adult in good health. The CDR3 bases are TGTGCCAGCAGTGAGGCGGGGAATTCACCCCTCCACTTT. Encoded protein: CASSEAGNSPLHF.